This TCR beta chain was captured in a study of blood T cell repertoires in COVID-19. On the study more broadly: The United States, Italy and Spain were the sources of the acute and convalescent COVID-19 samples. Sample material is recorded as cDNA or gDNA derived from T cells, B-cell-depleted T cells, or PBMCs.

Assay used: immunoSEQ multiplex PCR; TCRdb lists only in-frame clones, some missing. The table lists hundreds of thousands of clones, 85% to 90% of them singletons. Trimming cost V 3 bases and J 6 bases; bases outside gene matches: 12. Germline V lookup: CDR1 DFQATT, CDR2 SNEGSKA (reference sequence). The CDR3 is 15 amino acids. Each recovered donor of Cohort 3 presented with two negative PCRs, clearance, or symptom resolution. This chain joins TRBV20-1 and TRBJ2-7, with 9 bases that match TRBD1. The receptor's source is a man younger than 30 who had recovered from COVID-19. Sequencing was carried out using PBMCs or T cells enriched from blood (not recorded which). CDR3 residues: CSASGGTGHLLEQYF. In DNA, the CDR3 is TGCAGTGCTAGTGGTGGGACAGGGCATTTACTCGAGCAGTACTTC.